The 3 T cell receptor beta chains given below trace back to one sample, sequenced in a study of blood T cell repertoires in COVID-19. The assay was immunoSEQ multiplex PCR, and TCRdb's table has in-frame clones only and misses some. The sample holds some 80,000 clones, about 80% seen once. Sequenced input: peripheral blood. These receptors all come from a human donor in a cohort sampled during active COVID-19.

The V and J genes are TRBV24-1 and TRBJ1-2, with D hard to call. The CDR3 runs 13 residues. Germline V gene sequence: CDR1 KGHDR, CDR2 SFDVKD. Trimming pared 5 bases from V and 2 bases from J, leaving 8 bases between. CDR3 region: CATSARGNYGYTF. CDR3 nucleotides: TGTGCCACCAGTGCAAGAGGGAACTATGGCTACACCTTC.

This clone was recorded a few times. The V gene is TRBV11-3, the J gene TRBJ2-7; D perhaps matches TRBD1 (5 bases). In germline, CDR1 is SGHNT, CDR2 YENEEA. With 5 bases removed from V and 6 bases from J, the gap between germline ends came to 23 bases. The CDR3 consists of 16 residues. DNA for the CDR3: TGTGCCAGCAGCCATCCGGCAGGGTTAGGGGCCGCCGAGCAGTACTTC. Encoded protein: CASSHPAGLGAAEQYF.

This clone was seen just once. The chain employs TRBV11-2 and TRBJ1-5; no clear D gene. V was trimmed by 0 bases and J by 7 bases, leaving 7 bases between them. There are 13 residues in the CDR3. Germline loops: CDR1 SGHAT, CDR2 FQNNGV. CDR3 bases: TGTGCCAGCAGCTTAGATACGGTACAGCCCCAGCATTTT. Residues: CASSLDTVQPQHF.